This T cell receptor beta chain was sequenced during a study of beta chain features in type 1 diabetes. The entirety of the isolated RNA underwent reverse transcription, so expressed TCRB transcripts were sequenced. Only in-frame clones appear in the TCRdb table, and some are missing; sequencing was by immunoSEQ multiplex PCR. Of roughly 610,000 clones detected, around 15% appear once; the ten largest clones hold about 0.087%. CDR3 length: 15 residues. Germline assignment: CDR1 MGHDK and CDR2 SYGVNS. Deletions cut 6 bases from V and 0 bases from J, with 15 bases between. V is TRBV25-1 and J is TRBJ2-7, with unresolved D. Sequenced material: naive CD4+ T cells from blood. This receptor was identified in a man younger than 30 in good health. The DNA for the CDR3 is TGTGCCAGCAGAGCGCCCTGGGGTACCTCCTACGAGCAGTACTTC. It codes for CASRAPWGTSYEQYF.